Listed below are T cell receptor beta chains from one sample, sequenced in a study of T-cell reconstitution after alpha-beta-depleted transplantation in children. TCRdb analysed the PCR reads with MiXCR anew, one entry per CDR3 protein. The sample includes hundreds of thousands of distinct CDR3 sequences, roughly 15% of them seen just once. This specimen consisted of PBMCs, mostly from graft donor cells, obtained 360 days after TCRalphabeta/CD19-depleted stem cell transplant. These TCRs come from a male patient between 5 and 17 years old who had a stem cell transplant for acute lymphoblastic leukemia, so the T cells may come from the graft donor. Each CDR3 is given with its conserved first and last residue. Fields, in order: V gene, J gene, clone size, D gene, CDR3 DNA, CDR3 protein. D genes are given only for firm matches. Clone size is not always given. Where it is, it says once, few, many or a class for expanded clones.

V gene: TRBV29-1; J gene: TRBJ2-3; clone size: many; D gene: -; CDR3 DNA: TGCAGCGTTGAAGTCCTTGGGAAGAGCACAGATACGCAGTATTTT; CDR3 protein: CSVEVLGKSTDTQYF
V gene: TRBV5-4; J gene: TRBJ2-1; clone size: few; D gene: TRBD1; CDR3 DNA: TGTGCCAGCAGCCCGCACGGGACAGGGGGGCCCCCTCAGCAGTTCTTC; CDR3 protein: CASSPHGTGGPPQQFF
V gene: TRBV4-1; J gene: TRBJ2-1; clone size: -; D gene: -; CDR3 DNA: TGCGCCAGCAGCCAAGAAGTAGTCAGTGAGCAGTTCTTC; CDR3 protein: CASSQEVVSEQFF
V gene: TRBV20-1; J gene: TRBJ2-7; clone size: few; D gene: TRBD2; CDR3 DNA: TGCAGTGCTATATGGGGACTAGCGGGGAACTACGAGCAGTACTTC; CDR3 protein: CSAIWGLAGNYEQYF
V gene: TRBV5-1; J gene: TRBJ2-5; clone size: few; D gene: -; CDR3 DNA: TGCGCCAGCAGCGGCGGACATGCCCAAGAGACCCAGTACTTC; CDR3 protein: CASSGGHAQETQYF
V gene: TRBV7-8; J gene: TRBJ2-3; clone size: -; D gene: -; CDR3 DNA: TGTGCCAGCAGCTTAGGCGCGGGTCGGCCTTTTGATACGCAGTATTTT; CDR3 protein: CASSLGAGRPFDTQYF
V gene: TRBV24-1; J gene: TRBJ2-5; clone size: -; D gene: -; CDR3 DNA: TGTGCCACCAGTGATTCTGAGGTAGAGACCCAGTACTTC; CDR3 protein: CATSDSEVETQYF
V gene: TRBV20-1; J gene: TRBJ2-5; clone size: -; D gene: -; CDR3 DNA: TGCAGTGCTAGCGGAGGAGGCACAGGACAAGAGACCCAGTACTTC; CDR3 protein: CSASGGGTGQETQYF
V gene: TRBV2; J gene: TRBJ2-1; clone size: -; D gene: -; CDR3 DNA: TGTGCCAGCAGCCGAGACCTCTCCTACAATGAGCAGTTCTTC; CDR3 protein: CASSRDLSYNEQFF
V gene: TRBV18; J gene: TRBJ1-5; clone size: few; D gene: -; CDR3 DNA: TGTGCCAGCTCACCAGGACAGTACAATCAGCCCCAGCATTTT; CDR3 protein: CASSPGQYNQPQHF
V gene: TRBV4-1; J gene: TRBJ1-1; clone size: -; D gene: -; CDR3 DNA: TGCGCCAGCAGCCAAGATGGACACAGGAACACTGAAGCTTTCTTT; CDR3 protein: CASSQDGHRNTEAFF
V gene: TRBV9; J gene: TRBJ1-1; clone size: many; D gene: -; CDR3 DNA: TGTGCCAGCAGCACCGTCGGGGGATGGAACACTGAAGCTTTCTTT; CDR3 protein: CASSTVGGWNTEAFF
V gene: TRBV7-8; J gene: TRBJ1-4; clone size: -; D gene: -; CDR3 DNA: TGTGCCAGCAGCCGTCCCGGGACGGGGAATGAAAAACTGTTTTTT; CDR3 protein: CASSRPGTGNEKLFF
V gene: TRBV20-1; J gene: TRBJ2-2; clone size: -; D gene: -; CDR3 DNA: TGCAGTGCTAGGAGGGTACCAAACACCGGGGAGCTGTTTTTT; CDR3 protein: CSARRVPNTGELFF
V gene: TRBV7-9; J gene: TRBJ2-5; clone size: -; D gene: -; CDR3 DNA: TGTGCCAGCAGGTGGGACTACCAAGAGACCCAGTACTTC; CDR3 protein: CASRWDYQETQYF
V gene: TRBV12-3/TRBV12-4; J gene: TRBJ2-7; clone size: -; D gene: TRBD2; CDR3 DNA: TGTTCCAGCAGTCAGACTAGCGGGAAAGGCGAGCAGTACTTC; CDR3 protein: CSSSQTSGKGEQYF
V gene: TRBV18; J gene: TRBJ2-4; clone size: -; D gene: -; CDR3 DNA: TGTGCCAGCTCTGAACTTGGAGACATTCAGTACTTC; CDR3 protein: CASSELGDIQYF
V gene: TRBV24-1; J gene: TRBJ1-5; clone size: -; D gene: -; CDR3 DNA: TGTGCCACCAGTGATACGGAGGCGCCCCAGCATTTT; CDR3 protein: CATSDTEAPQHF
V gene: TRBV6-2/TRBV6-3; J gene: TRBJ2-3; clone size: -; D gene: -; CDR3 DNA: TGTGCCAGCAGTTACTCGATCGTCCAGGTTCGAGGAGATACGCAGTATTTT; CDR3 protein: CASSYSIVQVRGDTQYF
V gene: TRBV12-3/TRBV12-4; J gene: TRBJ1-4; clone size: few; D gene: TRBD1; CDR3 DNA: TGTGCCAGCAGAAACCAGGGGGAAGTCGAAAAACTGTTTTTT; CDR3 protein: CASRNQGEVEKLFF
V gene: TRBV7-3; J gene: TRBJ2-1; clone size: -; D gene: -; CDR3 DNA: TGTGCCAGCAGCTTAAACCGAAGCCAGAGATACAATGAGCAGTTCTTC; CDR3 protein: CASSLNRSQRYNEQFF
V gene: TRBV10-3; J gene: TRBJ1-1; clone size: many; D gene: TRBD1; CDR3 DNA: TGTGCCATGGGACAGGGGGCGGCGACTGAAGCTTTCTTT; CDR3 protein: CAMGQGAATEAFF
V gene: TRBV5-1; J gene: TRBJ1-3; clone size: -; D gene: -; CDR3 DNA: TGCGCCAGCAGCCCGATTGCCGGGTCAGCTTCTGGAAACACCATATATTTT; CDR3 protein: CASSPIAGSASGNTIYF
V gene: TRBV5-1; J gene: TRBJ2-1; clone size: -; D gene: -; CDR3 DNA: TGCGCCAGCAGCTTGGCGTCCCTAGATCGGGTATACAATGAGCAGTTCTTC; CDR3 protein: CASSLASLDRVYNEQFF
V gene: TRBV4-2; J gene: TRBJ2-7; clone size: few; D gene: -; CDR3 DNA: TGTGCCAGCAGCCAAGAAGACGGTCTGGTCCCCTACGAGCAGTACTTC; CDR3 protein: CASSQEDGLVPYEQYF
V gene: TRBV7-9; J gene: TRBJ2-1; clone size: many; D gene: -; CDR3 DNA: TGTGCCAGCAGCTTAGGAAGCGAGAAGAGTGAGCAGTTCTTC; CDR3 protein: CASSLGSEKSEQFF
V gene: TRBV7-2; J gene: TRBJ2-5; clone size: few; D gene: -; CDR3 DNA: TGTGCCAGCAGCTTTGACGTAGGGTGGTGGTACCAAGAGACCCAGTACTTC; CDR3 protein: CASSFDVGWWYQETQYF
V gene: TRBV18; J gene: TRBJ2-7; clone size: once; D gene: TRBD2; CDR3 DNA: TGTGCCAGCTCACCAGGGGCTAGCGGGGGCTTCTACGAGCAGTACTTC; CDR3 protein: CASSPGASGGFYEQYF
V gene: TRBV29-1; J gene: TRBJ1-2; clone size: once; D gene: -; CDR3 DNA: TGCAGCGTTGAAGATTGGGTTAGCTACACCTTC; CDR3 protein: CSVEDWVSYTF
V gene: TRBV5-1; J gene: TRBJ2-2; clone size: -; D gene: TRBD1; CDR3 DNA: TGCGCCAGCCGACAAACAGGGGGTCAAATCACCGGGGAGCTGTTTTTT; CDR3 protein: CASRQTGGQITGELFF
V gene: TRBV25-1; J gene: TRBJ2-3; clone size: -; D gene: -; CDR3 DNA: TGTGCCAGCAGTGAGTTAAGGGACGCAGATACGCAGTATTTT; CDR3 protein: CASSELRDADTQYF
V gene: TRBV20-1; J gene: TRBJ2-4; clone size: many; D gene: TRBD1; CDR3 DNA: TGCAGTGCTAGGCCAGACAGGGGGGGTAACATTCAGTACTTC; CDR3 protein: CSARPDRGGNIQYF
V gene: TRBV23-1; J gene: TRBJ2-3; clone size: -; D gene: TRBD1; CDR3 DNA: TGCGCCAGCAGCCAGGGACAGCCACACACAGATACGCAGTATTTT; CDR3 protein: CASSQGQPHTDTQYF
V gene: TRBV15; J gene: TRBJ2-3; clone size: few; D gene: -; CDR3 DNA: TGTGCCACCAGCAGAGATGGTTGGGATACGCAGTATTTT; CDR3 protein: CATSRDGWDTQYF
V gene: TRBV24-1; J gene: TRBJ2-1; clone size: -; D gene: -; CDR3 DNA: TGTGCCACCAGTGACGCTGGACAGACATACAATGAGCAGTTCTTC; CDR3 protein: CATSDAGQTYNEQFF
V gene: TRBV3-1; J gene: TRBJ1-2; clone size: few; D gene: TRBD1; CDR3 DNA: TGTGCCAGCACCCGGACAGGGGGCCAGGGAGGCTACACCTTC; CDR3 protein: CASTRTGGQGGYTF
V gene: TRBV11-2; J gene: TRBJ2-1; clone size: -; D gene: TRBD2; CDR3 DNA: TGTGCCAGCAGCTTAGATTTCGGGAGGTACAATGAGCAGTTCTTC; CDR3 protein: CASSLDFGRYNEQFF
V gene: TRBV21-1; J gene: TRBJ2-7; clone size: -; D gene: -; CDR3 DNA: TGTGCCAGCAGCAAAGGGGATGGAGGTGCCTACGAGCAGTACTTC; CDR3 protein: CASSKGDGGAYEQYF
V gene: TRBV7-2; J gene: TRBJ2-1; clone size: many; D gene: TRBD1; CDR3 DNA: TGTGCCAGCAGCTTAGGACAGGGTTATGAGCAGTTCTTC; CDR3 protein: CASSLGQGYEQFF
V gene: TRBV6-1; J gene: TRBJ2-5; clone size: -; D gene: -; CDR3 DNA: TGTGCCAGCAGCGTACAGGGAGCCACAAGGGAGACCCAGTACTTC; CDR3 protein: CASSVQGATRETQYF
V gene: TRBV6-2/TRBV6-3; J gene: TRBJ2-1; clone size: -; D gene: -; CDR3 DNA: TGTGCCAGCACTAAGCAGCGGAGAGACAATGAGCAGTTCTTC; CDR3 protein: CASTKQRRDNEQFF
V gene: TRBV4-1; J gene: TRBJ1-4; clone size: -; D gene: -; CDR3 DNA: TGCGCCAGCCAGTTAGTTGGTGAAAAACTGTTTTTT; CDR3 protein: CASQLVGEKLFF
V gene: TRBV30; J gene: TRBJ2-1; clone size: few; D gene: TRBD2; CDR3 DNA: TGTGCCCACGGGGCTAGCGGGGTCAATGAGCAGTTCTTC; CDR3 protein: CAHGASGVNEQFF
V gene: TRBV12-3/TRBV12-4; J gene: TRBJ2-7; clone size: -; D gene: TRBD2; CDR3 DNA: TGTGCCAGCAGTATCTCGGGACTAGCGGGACTCTACGAGCAGTACTTC; CDR3 protein: CASSISGLAGLYEQYF
V gene: TRBV7-2; J gene: TRBJ2-1; clone size: -; D gene: TRBD2; CDR3 DNA: TGTGCCAGCAGCTTAGCGGGGGGGTTCGATGAGCAGTTCTTC; CDR3 protein: CASSLAGGFDEQFF
V gene: TRBV5-5; J gene: TRBJ2-7; clone size: few; D gene: -; CDR3 DNA: TGTGCCAGCAGTTTGGGAGGCAACGAGGAGTACTTC; CDR3 protein: CASSLGGNEEYF
V gene: TRBV25-1; J gene: TRBJ2-7; clone size: few; D gene: TRBD1; CDR3 DNA: TGTGCCAGCGGAGCGCCACAGGGGTACGAGCAGTACTTC; CDR3 protein: CASGAPQGYEQYF